The present TCR beta chain was sequenced within a study of shared clonotypes between healthy human individuals. The V gene lost 8 bases and the J gene lost 11 bases, with 21 bases spanning the gap. This CDR3 region has 13 residues. From germline, CDR1 is MNHEY and CDR2 SMNVEV (reference sequence). Study-wide results and caveats: Clonotype sharing across a few donors was observed for 5% to 6.5% of naive CD4 clonotypes.

Sequencing was performed with immunoSEQ multiplex PCR; in TCRdb, only in-frame clones are kept and a portion is missing. The sample has hundreds of thousands of clones; just under 97% are singletons. As defined, naive CD8 cells were CD45RO-negative and positively selected for CCR7, with terminally differentiated effector memory CD45RA+ cells excluded. Turning to this clone: Its antigen is unidentified.

The chain combines TRBV27 with TRBJ2-5; no clear D. The clonotype was recovered from a woman aged 25 to 39 in good health. The sample was naive CD8+ T cells sorted from blood. Written as DNA, the CDR3 is TGTGCCAGCGGGTTTCCCCCTCCGCTCGGGCAGTACTTC. This sequence encodes CASGFPPPLGQYF.